This TCR beta chain came from a study of cytomegalovirus exposure and HLA in healthy donors. Nominal health characterized the donors when sampled, though unrecorded immune exposures were likely. PCR used 60 Vbeta primers and 13 Jbeta primers. The protocol was immunoSEQ multiplex PCR, while the TCRdb copy is restricted to in-frame clones and leaves out a portion. This repertoire shows approximately 120,000 clones, around 75% found once; its top ten account for around 9.1%. Germline-derived CDR1 and CDR2 are MNHNS and SASEGT. The length of the CDR3 is 15 residues. Trimming removed 6 bases from V and 6 bases from J, with 18 bases in between.

The sample comprised PBMCs. This sequence was found in a woman between 50 and 59 years old in good health and CMV-seropositive. V gene TRBV6-1 combines with J gene TRBJ1-5, with D possibly matching TRBD1 (5 bases). CDR3 DNA sequence: TGTGCCAGCAGGCTGGGACTTCTTGGGGCTCAGCCCCAGCATTTT. The encoded protein is CASRLGLLGAQPQHF.